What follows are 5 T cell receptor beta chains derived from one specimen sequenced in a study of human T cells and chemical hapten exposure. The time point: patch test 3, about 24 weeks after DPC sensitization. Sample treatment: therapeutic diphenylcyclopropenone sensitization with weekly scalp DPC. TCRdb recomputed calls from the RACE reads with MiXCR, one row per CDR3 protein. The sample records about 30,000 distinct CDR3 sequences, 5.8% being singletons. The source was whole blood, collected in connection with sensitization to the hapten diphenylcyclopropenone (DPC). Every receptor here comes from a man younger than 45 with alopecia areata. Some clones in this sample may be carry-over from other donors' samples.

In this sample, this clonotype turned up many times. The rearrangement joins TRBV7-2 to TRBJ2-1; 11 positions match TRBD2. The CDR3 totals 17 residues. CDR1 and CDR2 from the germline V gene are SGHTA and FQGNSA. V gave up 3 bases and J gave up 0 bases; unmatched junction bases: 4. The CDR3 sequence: CASSFLLAGVSYNEQFF. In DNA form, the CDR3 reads TGTGCCAGCAGCTTCCTACTAGCGGGAGTCTCCTACAATGAGCAGTTCTTC.

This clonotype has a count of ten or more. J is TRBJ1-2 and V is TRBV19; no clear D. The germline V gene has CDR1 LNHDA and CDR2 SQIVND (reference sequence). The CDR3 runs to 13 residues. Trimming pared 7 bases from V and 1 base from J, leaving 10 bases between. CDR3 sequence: CASTPGGNYGYTF. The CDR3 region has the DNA TGTGCCAGTACTCCGGGTGGTAACTATGGCTACACCTTC.

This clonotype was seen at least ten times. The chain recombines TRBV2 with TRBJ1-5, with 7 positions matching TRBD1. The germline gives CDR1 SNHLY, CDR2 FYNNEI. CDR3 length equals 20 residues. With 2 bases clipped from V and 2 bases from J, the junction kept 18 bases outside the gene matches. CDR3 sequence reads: CASSETREYLGGLGNQPQHF. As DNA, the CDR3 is TGTGCCAGCAGTGAAACTAGGGAATATTTAGGGGGCCTCGGCAATCAGCCCCAGCATTTT.

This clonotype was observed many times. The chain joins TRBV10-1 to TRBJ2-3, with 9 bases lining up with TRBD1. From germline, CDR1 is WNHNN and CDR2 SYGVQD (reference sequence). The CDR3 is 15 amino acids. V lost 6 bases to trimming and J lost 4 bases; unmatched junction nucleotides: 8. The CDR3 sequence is CASSSRTGEPDTQYF. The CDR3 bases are TGCGCCAGCAGCTCGAGGACAGGGGAACCAGATACGCAGTATTTT.

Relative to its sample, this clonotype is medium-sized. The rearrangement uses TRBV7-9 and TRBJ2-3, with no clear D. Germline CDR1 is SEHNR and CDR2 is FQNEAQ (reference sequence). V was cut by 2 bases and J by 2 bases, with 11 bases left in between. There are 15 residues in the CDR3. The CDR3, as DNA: TGTGCCAGCAGCTTAATAGGCAGCTTCACAGATACGCAGTATTTT. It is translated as CASSLIGSFTDTQYF.